A selection of T cell receptor beta chains follows, all from one sample in a study of human T cells and chemical hapten exposure. Via MiXCR, TCRdb re-called the RACE reads, giving one row per CDR3 protein. Of roughly 100,000 distinct CDR3 sequences listed, under 40% are singletons. The source material was whole blood, sampled in connection with sensitization to the hapten diphenylcyclopropenone (DPC). These receptors all come from a man between 35 and 55 years old with alopecia areata. Some clones in this sample may be carry-over from other donors' samples. Each CDR3 is given with its conserved first and last residue. A D gene is named only where the DNA matches it firmly. Some rows have no size entry. The others give once, few or many, or a class for an expanded clone.

TRBD2	TRBV5-4	16	few	TRBJ2-3	TGTGCCAGCAGCGGGGGACTAGCGGGAAGCACAGATACGCAGTATTTT	CASSGGLAGSTDTQYF
TRBD2	TRBV27	15	NA	TRBJ2-1	TGTGCCAGCAGTCCTGTAGCGGGAGGATACAATGAGCAGTTCTTC	CASSPVAGGYNEQFF
NA	TRBV7-9	10	NA	TRBJ2-3	TGTGCCAGCACGGGAGATACGCAGTATTTT	CASTGDTQYF
NA	TRBV4-3	16	NA	TRBJ2-3	TGCGCCAGCAGCCAAGATCTGCAACCTAGTATGACGGCGCAGTATTTT	CASSQDLQPSMTAQYF
NA	TRBV7-2	16	few	TRBJ2-2	TGTGCCAGCAGCTTATTACAGGGGGGGGTTGGCGGGGAGCTGTTTTTT	CASSLLQGGVGGELFF
NA	TRBV5-1	14	NA	TRBJ1-4	TGCGCCAGCAGCCCGGCGGGCAGGAATGAAAAACTGTTTTTT	CASSPAGRNEKLFF
TRBD2	TRBV29-1	13	NA	TRBJ2-7	TGCAGCGTTGGCCTAGCGGATGCCTACGAGCAGTACTTC	CSVGLADAYEQYF
NA	TRBV7-2	12	NA	TRBJ1-1	TGTGCCAGCAGCTCGGCCGGAGCCGAAGCTTTCTTT	CASSSAGAEAFF
TRBD1	TRBV7-9	15	many	TRBJ1-1	TGTGCCAGCAGCTTCTCCGGGACAGGGGACTCTGAAGCTTTCTTT	CASSFSGTGDSEAFF
NA	TRBV12-5	13	NA	TRBJ1-2	TGTGCTAGTGGTCTGAACAATCACTATGGCTACACCTTC	CASGLNNHYGYTF
TRBD2	TRBV10-3	13	NA	TRBJ2-3	TGTGCCATCAAAGGACTAGAGCCAGATACGCAGTATTTT	CAIKGLEPDTQYF
NA	TRBV20-1	15	NA	TRBJ1-6	TGCAGTGCTAGAGATCAGGCAGGGATGGGGTCACCCCTCCACTTT	CSARDQAGMGSPLHF
NA	TRBV6-6	13	NA	TRBJ1-1	TGTGCCAGCGAAGCGAGGGAGAACACTGAAGCTTTCTTT	CASEARENTEAFF
TRBD1	TRBV29-1	13	NA	TRBJ1-5	TGCAGCGTGGGACAGGGAAAGGATCAGCCCCAGCATTTT	CSVGQGKDQPQHF
TRBD1	TRBV15	15	once	TRBJ2-1	TGTGCCACCAGTAAACGGACAGGGAATTTATATGAGCAGTTCTTC	CATSKRTGNLYEQFF
TRBD1	TRBV5-4	17	NA	TRBJ1-1	TGTGCCAGCAGCTTGGCGCGAGGACAGGGGTTCTCCACTGAAGCTTTCTTT	CASSLARGQGFSTEAFF
NA	TRBV20-1	12	NA	TRBJ1-2	TGCAGTGCTAGAACCATGGACTATGGCTACACCTTC	CSARTMDYGYTF